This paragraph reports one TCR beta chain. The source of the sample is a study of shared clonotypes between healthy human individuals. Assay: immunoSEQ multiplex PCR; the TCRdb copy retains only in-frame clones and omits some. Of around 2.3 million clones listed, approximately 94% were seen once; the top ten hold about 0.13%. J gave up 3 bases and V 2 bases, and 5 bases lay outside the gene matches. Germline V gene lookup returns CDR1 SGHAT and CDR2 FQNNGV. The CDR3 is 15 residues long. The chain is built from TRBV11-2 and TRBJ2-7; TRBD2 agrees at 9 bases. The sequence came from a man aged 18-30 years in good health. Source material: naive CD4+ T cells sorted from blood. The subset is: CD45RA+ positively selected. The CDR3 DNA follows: TGTGCCAGCAGCTTAAGACTAGCGGACCGCTACGAGCAGTACTTC. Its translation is CASSLRLADRYEQYF.